Given below is one T cell receptor beta chain in context. The target antigen is unknown. TCRdb reanalysed the 5' RACE reads using MiXCR and keeps one entry per CDR3 protein. The sample carries 250,000 to 300,000 distinct CDR3 sequences, 15% to 20% recorded once. The record originates from a study of CD8 T cells in ankylosing spondylitis. Germline loops: CDR1 SGHRS, CDR2 YFSETQ. The V and J ends lost 0 bases and 11 bases respectively, with 10 bases between them. This CDR3 spans 12 amino acids. General observations from the study: The clones that were linked to disease were reported to be significantly enriched in matched synovial fluid samples from ankylosing spondylitis patients. What seemed typical of ankylosing spondylitis blood was a TCR beta motif built from roughly eight highly homologous variants. Clones that were linked to disease were CD8+ and were relatively rare in peripheral blood. Past studies reported some motif variants in reactive arthritis synovial fluid and blood.

The source of this sequence is a male donor with ankylosing spondylitis or in good health (not recorded which). Sequences were obtained from blood, either unsorted or a sorted T cell fraction (not recorded which). The J gene is TRBJ2-3, the V gene TRBV5-1; D gene uncertain. CDR3 loop: CASSLDLTGQYF. In DNA form, the CDR3 reads TGCGCCAGCAGCTTGGACCTTACGGGGCAGTATTTT. Drawing the rest from reference TRBV5-1 and TRBJ2-3, the complete variable domain is KAGVTQTPRYLIKTRGQQVTLSCSPISGHRSVSWYQQTPGQGLQFLFEYFSETQRNKGNFPGRFSGRQFSNSRSEMNVSTLELGDSALYLCASSLDLTGQYFGPGTRLTVL.